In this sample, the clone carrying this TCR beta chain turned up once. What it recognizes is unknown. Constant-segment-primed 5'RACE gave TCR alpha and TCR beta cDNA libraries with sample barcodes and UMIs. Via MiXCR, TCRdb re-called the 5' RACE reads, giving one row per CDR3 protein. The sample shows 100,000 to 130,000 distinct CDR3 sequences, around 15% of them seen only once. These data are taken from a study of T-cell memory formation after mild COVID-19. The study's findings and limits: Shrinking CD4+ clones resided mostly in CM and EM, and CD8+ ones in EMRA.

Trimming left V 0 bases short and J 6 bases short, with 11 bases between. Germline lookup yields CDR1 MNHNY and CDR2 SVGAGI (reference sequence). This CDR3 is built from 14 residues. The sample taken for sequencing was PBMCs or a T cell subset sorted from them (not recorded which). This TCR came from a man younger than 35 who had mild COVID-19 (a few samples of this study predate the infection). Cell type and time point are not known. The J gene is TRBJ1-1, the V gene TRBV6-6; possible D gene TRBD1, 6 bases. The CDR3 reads CASSYSQGKAEAFF. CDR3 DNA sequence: TGTGCCAGCAGTTACTCTCAGGGGAAGGCTGAAGCTTTCTTT.